The source of this TCR beta chain is a study of T cells in Graves' hyperthyroidism and ophthalmopathy. This clonotype was seen many times. J gave up 5 bases and V 4 bases, and 5 bases lay outside the gene matches. Germline CDR1 MDHEN, CDR2 SYDVKM. The CDR3 is made up of 14 amino acids. Amplified TCR beta CDR3 regions came from RNA transcripts. The HTBI primer set drove a first-round RT-PCR of the TCR CDR3. TCRdb re-analysed the multiplex PCR reads in MiXCR, keeping a single row per CDR3 protein. Here the sample spans hundreds of thousands of distinct CDR3 sequences, roughly 15% being singletons. The chain is built from TRBV28 and TRBJ2-5; 9 nucleotides agree with TRBD2. This TCR was recovered from a woman between 40 and 50 years old with Graves' ophthalmopathy. Sequencing used blood. Here the CDR3 DNA reads TGTGCCAGCAGTTCCGGGACTAGCCTGGAGACCCAGTACTTC. This sequence encodes CASSSGTSLETQYF.